The sequence of this TCR beta chain was determined in a study of shared clonotypes between healthy human individuals. Study at large: CD4 naive cells filled three plates per donor, CD4 memory three, CD8 naive two and CD8 memory one.

As concerns this clone: Its antigen remains unknown.

The CDR3 contains 16 residues. V dropped 3 bases and J dropped 1 base, with 16 bases sitting between them. Germline values: CDR1 SGHRS, CDR2 YFSETQ. TCRdb keeps only in-frame clones here, not all; method: immunoSEQ multiplex PCR. The table lists 1,100,000 or so clones, 70% to 80% of them singletons. General study findings and limits: Relative to memory subsets, naive subsets generally showed larger estimated richness. Researchers sampled only blood; tissue repertoires likely differ.

This TCR derives from a man younger than 30 in good health. Some clones in this sample may be carry-over from other donors' samples. The V gene is TRBV5-1, the J gene TRBJ2-5; possible D gene TRBD1, 5 bases. Input material: memory CD4+ T cells from PBMCs. Sample subset: CD45RA-negative fraction. This chain's CDR3 is CASSSLMGQGQETQYF. The CDR3 nucleotides read TGCGCCAGCAGCTCACTTATGGGGCAGGGCCAAGAGACCCAGTACTTC.